The 32 T cell receptor beta chains in this list originate from one sample, sequenced in a study of shared clonotypes between healthy human individuals. The protocol was immunoSEQ multiplex PCR, while the TCRdb copy is restricted to in-frame clones and leaves out a portion. The table shows 2 million to 2.5 million clones, with more than 85% occurring only once. Naive CD8 cells lacked CD45RO, underwent positive selection for CCR7 and left out terminally differentiated effector memory CD45RA+ cells. Sequencing was performed on naive CD8+ T cells from PBMCs. These receptors were collected from a man younger than 35 in good health. Some clones in this sample may be carry-over from other donors' samples.

This clone was picked up one time. The chain links TRBV28 to TRBJ1-1; D is possibly TRBD1 (5 bases). This CDR3 has 13 residues. Germline CDR1 is MDHEN and CDR2 is SYDVKM. Trimming pared 5 bases from V and 6 bases from J, leaving 13 bases between. CDR3 nucleotides: TGTGCCAGCAGTCTCTGGGGCGCGTCTGAAGCTTTCTTT. Protein product: CASSLWGASEAFF.

The chain couples TRBV19 to TRBJ1-1; tentatively, D is TRBD1 (5 bases). Germline V gene sequence: CDR1 LNHDA, CDR2 SQIVND (reference sequence). With 4 bases removed from V and 8 bases from J, the gap between germline ends came to 11 bases. The CDR3 is 12 amino acids. The DNA for the CDR3 is TGTGCCAGTAGTACCGGGACCCTAGAAGCTTTCTTT. As protein: CASSTGTLEAFF.

This clone was detected only once. CDR3 coding DNA: TGCGCCAGCAGCCAAGCTAGCTGGATCTACGAGCAGTACTTC. Amino acids: CASSQASWIYEQYF. The chain combines TRBV4-1 with TRBJ2-7, with D possibly being TRBD2 (5 bases). The CDR3 runs to 14 residues. Looked up from germline, CDR1 is MGHRA and CDR2 is YSYEKL. The V end was cut by 1 base, the J end by 3 bases, with 10 bases between.

The chain joins TRBV9 to TRBJ2-5; possible D gene TRBD2, 6 bases. Germline V gene data show CDR1 as SGDLS and CDR2 as YYNGEE. The CDR3 has 15 amino acids. Trimming removed 2 bases from V and 1 base from J, with 12 bases in between. The CDR3 loop is CASSVWGRTQETQYF. In DNA, the CDR3 is TGTGCCAGCAGCGTTTGGGGGAGGACCCAAGAGACCCAGTACTTC.

The chain has TRBV4-3 and TRBJ2-3, with D perhaps TRBD1 (5 bases). CDR3 length equals 16 residues. Germline V gene data show CDR1 as LGHNA and CDR2 as YSLEER. V was trimmed by 4 bases and J by 0 bases, leaving 14 bases between them. The CDR3 sequence: CASSPRQHFSTDTQYF. DNA for the CDR3: TGCGCCAGCAGCCCACGACAGCATTTTAGCACAGATACGCAGTATTTT.

This clone showed up just once. The sample contains more than one DNA sequence encoding this CDR3. V is TRBV5-4 and J is TRBJ2-7; 8 nucleotides match TRBD1. The CDR3 sequence is 14 residues long. Germline loops: CDR1 SGHNT, CDR2 YYREEE (reference sequence). With V trimmed by 3 bases and J by 1 base, 3 bases remained unmatched. The CDR3 sequence: CASSSGTGSYEQYF. The CDR3 coding sequence is TGTGCCAGCAGCTCCGGGACAGGATCCTACGAGCAGTACTTC.

The chain recombines TRBV4-3 with TRBJ2-3, with 9 bases that match TRBD2. Germline V gene data show CDR1 as LGHNA and CDR2 as YSLEER. V dropped 0 bases and J dropped 2; count of bases not matched to a gene: 12. This CDR3 spans 19 amino acids. The DNA of the CDR3 is TGCGCCAGCAGCCAAGATATAAGGATCCTAGCGGGAATCACAGATACGCAGTATTTT. Translated: CASSQDIRILAGITDTQYF.

The V call is TRBV28, the J call TRBJ1-5; D is uncertain. This CDR3 region has 13 residues. CDR1 and CDR2 (germline): MDHEN, SYDVKM. With 6 bases removed from V and 7 bases from J, the gap between germline ends came to 13 bases. In DNA form, the CDR3 reads TGTGCCAGCAGCCCGGGAGAGATGCAGCCCCAGCATTTT. It yields the protein CASSPGEMQPQHF.

The rearrangement links TRBV11-2 to TRBJ1-4; the match to TRBD1 covers 7 bases. The CDR3 has 18 residues. Germline-derived CDR1 and CDR2 are SGHAT and FQNNGV. The V gene end was trimmed by 3 bases and the J gene end by 3 bases; junction bases not matched to a gene: 13. Written as DNA, the CDR3 is TGTGCCAGCAGCTTGTGCAGTGCAGGGGGTAGGTCTAATGAAAAACTGTTTTTT. Protein: CASSLCSAGGRSNEKLFF.

J is TRBJ1-4 and V is TRBV7-9; 9 bases fit TRBD1. The CDR3 is 17 amino acids. Per the germline V gene, CDR1 is SEHNR and CDR2 is FQNEAQ (reference sequence). The ends lost 5 bases at V and 6 bases at J; junction bases unmatched: 13. The CDR3 sequence: CASSPRGQGALDEKLFF. For the CDR3, the DNA is TGTGCCAGCAGCCCCAGGGGACAGGGAGCTCTGGATGAAAAACTGTTTTTT.

The chain employs TRBV5-4 and TRBJ2-7; the D gene is possibly TRBD1 (6 bases). The CDR3 consists of 16 residues. Trimming cost V 2 bases and J 0 bases, with 15 bases left between them. From germline, CDR1 is SGHNT and CDR2 YYREEE (reference sequence). Written as DNA, the CDR3 is TGTGCCAGCAGCTTCGGGCAGGGGTTTGGCTCCTACGAGCAGTACTTC. This sequence encodes CASSFGQGFGSYEQYF.

On this clone itself: In the same sample, other DNA sequences code for this CDR3. This chain uses TRBV6-5 with TRBJ2-7; D possibly corresponds to TRBD2 (6 bases). Germline loops: CDR1 MNHEY, CDR2 SVGAGI. The CDR3 totals 16 residues. The ends were cut back, 0 bases at V and 0 bases at J, with 12 bases in the middle. Here the CDR3 DNA reads TGTGCCAGCAGTTACTCGACGGGGGAGGCCTCCTACGAGCAGTACTTC. Amino acid sequence: CASSYSTGEASYEQYF.

The chain uses TRBV28 and TRBJ2-5; TRBD1 matches 10 bases. This CDR3 has 17 residues. V lost 6 bases and J lost 0; bases outside the gene matches: 10. Germline V gene lookup returns CDR1 MDHEN and CDR2 SYDVKM. The CDR3 DNA is TGTGCCAGCAGCCTAGGGTCGGGACAGGGGTACCAAGAGACCCAGTACTTC. Translating gives CASSLGSGQGYQETQYF. Complete variable domain (other parts from reference TRBV28 and TRBJ2-5): DVKVTQSSRYLVKRTGEKVFLECVQDMDHENMFWYRQDPGLGLRLIYFSYDVKMKEKGDIPEGYSVSREKKERFSLILESASTNQTSMYLCASSLGSGQGYQETQYFGPGTRLLVL.

The gene calls are TRBV29-1 and TRBJ2-2; perhaps D is TRBD1 or TRBD2 (5 bases each). Trimming stripped 1 base from V and 4 bases from J, with 16 bases between. CDR3 size: 16 residues. From germline, CDR1 is SQVTM and CDR2 ANQGSEA. The CDR3 is CSVEGWDLGVTGELFF. CDR3 coding DNA: TGCAGCGTTGAAGGATGGGACCTGGGGGTCACCGGGGAGCTGTTTTTT.

The genes are TRBV10-3 and TRBJ1-1, with D perhaps matching TRBD1 (6 bases). Germline values: CDR1 ENHRY, CDR2 SYGVKD. CDR3 size: 18 residues. V lost 8 bases and J 1 base, leaving 26 bases between the germline ends. DNA of the CDR3: TGTGCCATCGGGCCCCCGGGACAAGGGGCTCAGGCGAACACTGAAGCTTTCTTT. Translated: CAIGPPGQGAQANTEAFF.

The V gene is TRBV28, the J gene TRBJ2-3; 7 bases match TRBD1. The V segment lost 3 bases and the J segment 0 bases; nucleotides outside the gene matches: 6. The CDR3 has 16 residues. Germline V CDR1 and CDR2: MDHEN, SYDVKM. CDR3 DNA sequence: TGTGCCAGCAGTTTGGTTGGGACAGCTAGCACAGATACGCAGTATTTT. This sequence encodes CASSLVGTASTDTQYF.

The genes are TRBV7-9 and TRBJ2-3; D call uncertain. Germline V gene lookup returns CDR1 SEHNR and CDR2 FQNEAQ (reference sequence). Trimming took 11 bases from V and 1 from J, leaving 13 bases between them. The length of the CDR3 is 13 residues. Here the CDR3 reads CASLGRGTDTQYF. For the CDR3, the DNA is TGTGCCTCCCTGGGCCGGGGCACAGATACGCAGTATTTT.

The CDR3 spells CASSQGQGDNYGYTF. CDR3 DNA sequence: TGCGCCAGCAGCCAGGGGCAGGGGGATAACTATGGCTACACCTTC. The chain uses TRBV4-1 and TRBJ1-2; 7 nucleotides agree with TRBD1. Trimming cost V 3 bases and J 1 base; bases outside gene matches: 5. The CDR3 spans 15 residues. Germline V gives CDR1 MGHRA, CDR2 YSYEKL.

This clone was counted a single time. This same CDR3 is encoded by further DNA sequences in the sample. The chain has TRBV28 and TRBJ1-1; D is unresolved. CDR1 is MDHEN, CDR2 SYDVKM, per germline. The CDR3 totals 13 residues. The ends were cut back, 6 bases at V and 1 base at J, with 9 bases in the middle. CDR3 residues: CASSLGRNTEAFF. CDR3 bases: TGTGCCAGCAGCCTTGGACGGAACACTGAAGCTTTCTTT.

The CDR3 here is CASSPQGAATDTQYF. The CDR3 nucleotides are TGTGCCAGCAGCCCTCAGGGGGCGGCCACAGATACGCAGTATTTT. The chain is built from TRBV6-5 and TRBJ2-3; 8 nucleotides line up with TRBD1. There are 15 residues in the CDR3. Germline CDR1 reads MNHEY; CDR2 reads SVGAGI. The trim removed 6 bases at V and 2 bases at J, leaving 7 bases unmatched.

J is TRBJ2-7 and V is TRBV11-1, with 9 bases fitting TRBD1. CDR3 length: 13 amino acids. V lost 5 bases and J lost 6; bases outside the gene matches: 5. From germline, CDR1 is SGHAT and CDR2 FQDESV (reference sequence). The CDR3 spells CASSLGQGSEQYF. The CDR3, as DNA: TGTGCCAGCAGCCTAGGACAGGGGTCCGAGCAGTACTTC.

The rearrangement links TRBV27 to TRBJ2-1, with a weak D call TRBD2 (6 bases). The germline CDR1 and CDR2 sequences are MNHEY and SMNVEV (reference sequence). CDR3 length: 19 amino acids. Deletions cut 5 bases from V and 1 base from J, with 24 bases between. The CDR3 nucleotides read TGTGCCAGCAGTCTAATACCTGTTCGGGACTTACATTCCTACAATGAGCAGTTCTTC. Residues: CASSLIPVRDLHSYNEQFF.

The DNA of the CDR3 is TGCAGCGCCAGGGGGAGAGACACCGGGGAGCTGTTTTTT. It translates to CSARGRDTGELFF. This sequence joins TRBV29-1 and TRBJ2-2, with TRBD1 matching over 7 bases. V shed 7 bases, J shed 3 bases, and the junction held 5 bases outside the gene matches. CDR1 is SQVTM and CDR2 is ANQGSEA in the germline V gene. The CDR3 extends over 13 amino acids.

The gene calls are TRBV15 and TRBJ2-7; 13 bases match TRBD2. The germline CDR1 and CDR2 sequences are LNHNV and YYDKDF (reference sequence). The CDR3 is made up of 17 amino acids. After removal of 2 bases from V and 7 bases from J, the junction contained 11 bases not matched to a gene. The CDR3 protein is CATSRLGTSGAYGEQYF. The CDR3 DNA reads TGTGCCACCAGCAGACTCGGGACTAGCGGGGCCTATGGGGAGCAGTACTTC.

V gene TRBV27 combines with J gene TRBJ2-3; the match to TRBD2 covers 9 bases. The CDR3 contains 15 residues. V lost 6 bases to trimming and J lost 2 bases; unmatched junction nucleotides: 6. Germline V gene lookup returns CDR1 MNHEY and CDR2 SMNVEV (reference sequence). The CDR3 sequence: CASSKTSGDTDTQYF. The CDR3 bases are TGTGCCAGCAGCAAGACTAGCGGAGACACAGATACGCAGTATTTT.

This chain uses TRBV28 with TRBJ2-3, with TRBD2 matching 13 bases. Germline values: CDR1 MDHEN, CDR2 SYDVKM. With 4 bases clipped from V and 6 bases from J, the junction kept 7 bases outside the gene matches. This CDR3 spans 16 amino acids. The CDR3 region has the DNA TGTGCCAGCAGTTCGCGGACTAGCGGGAGTGGCGATACGCAGTATTTT. Amino acids: CASSSRTSGSGDTQYF.

The chain employs TRBV7-9 and TRBJ1-4; D call uncertain. This CDR3 is 14 amino acids long. With 10 bases removed from V and 15 bases from J, the gap between germline ends came to 27 bases. Looked up from germline, CDR1 is SEHNR and CDR2 is FQNEAQ (reference sequence). The CDR3 sequence: CATQLERSPALVFF. The CDR3 DNA is TGTGCCACCCAGCTTGAGAGGAGCCCAGCTTTAGTGTTTTTT.

The V gene is TRBV20-1, the J gene TRBJ2-1; weak D call: TRBD2 (6 bases). The V and J ends lost 5 bases and 7 bases respectively, with 9 bases between them. The CDR3 covers 11 residues. Germline lookup yields CDR1 DFQATT and CDR2 SNEGSKA (reference sequence). CDR3 coding DNA: TGCAGTGCTGGCCGGGGGAATGAGCAGTTCTTC. This encodes CSAGRGNEQFF.

The chain links TRBV28 to TRBJ2-7; D is unresolved. The germline CDR1 and CDR2 sequences are MDHEN and SYDVKM. The CDR3 is 12 amino acids. Trimming left V 6 bases short and J 2 bases short, with 8 bases between. CDR3 amino acids: CASSLPPYEQYF. The CDR3 region has the DNA TGTGCCAGCAGCCTCCCTCCCTACGAGCAGTACTTC.

The chain joins TRBV28 to TRBJ1-1; 7 bases match TRBD1. Trimming at V came to 6 bases and at J to 2 bases, leaving 12 bases not matched to a gene. Germline assignment: CDR1 MDHEN and CDR2 SYDVKM. The CDR3 contains 16 residues. CDR3 amino acids: CASSPPQDRRNTEAFF. The CDR3 region has the DNA TGTGCCAGCAGCCCCCCACAGGACAGGAGAAACACTGAAGCTTTCTTT. Using reference TRBV28 and TRBJ1-1 for the parts outside the CDR3, the full variable domain is DVKVTQSSRYLVKRTGEKVFLECVQDMDHENMFWYRQDPGLGLRLIYFSYDVKMKEKGDIPEGYSVSREKKERFSLILESASTNQTSMYLCASSPPQDRRNTEAFFGQGTRLTVV.

CDR3 amino acids: CASSLAQGQVYEQYF. CDR3 in DNA: TGTGCCAGCAGCTTAGCCCAGGGACAGGTATACGAGCAGTACTTC. The V call is TRBV7-6, the J call TRBJ2-7, with 8 bases fitting TRBD1. The CDR3 sequence is 15 residues long. The germline gives CDR1 SGHVS, CDR2 FNYEAQ. The J segment lost 4 bases and the V segment lost 0 bases, leaving 5 bases of the junction unmatched.

The genes are TRBV7-6 and TRBJ2-1, with TRBD2 identical over 13 bases. The ends lost 7 bases at V and 7 bases at J; junction bases unmatched: 7. The V gene's germline CDR1 is SGHVS and CDR2 FNYEAQ. The CDR3 consists of 15 residues. CDR3 sequence reads: CASTTGLAGLNEQFF. The CDR3 nucleotides read TGTGCCAGCACCACGGGACTAGCGGGATTGAATGAGCAGTTCTTC.